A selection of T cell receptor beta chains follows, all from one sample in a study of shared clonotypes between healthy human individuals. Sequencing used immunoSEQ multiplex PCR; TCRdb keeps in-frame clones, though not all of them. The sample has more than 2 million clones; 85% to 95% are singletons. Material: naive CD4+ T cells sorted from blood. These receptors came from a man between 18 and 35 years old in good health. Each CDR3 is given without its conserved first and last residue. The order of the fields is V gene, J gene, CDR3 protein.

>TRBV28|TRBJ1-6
ASEASYNSPLH
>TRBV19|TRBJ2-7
ASSMKGTSYEQY
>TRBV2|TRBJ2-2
ASSGGGPNTGELF
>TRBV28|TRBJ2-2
ASTSGTGRSDAGELF
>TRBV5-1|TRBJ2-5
ASSLALQETQY
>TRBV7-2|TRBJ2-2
ASSLGLGHTGELF
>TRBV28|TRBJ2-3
ASVAGGLPDTQY
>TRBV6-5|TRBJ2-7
ASRIAGEWKEQY
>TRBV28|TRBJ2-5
ASSLGTGGGETQY
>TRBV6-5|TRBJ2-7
ASSPAGRASYEQY
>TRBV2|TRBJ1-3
ASSEEAGNTIY
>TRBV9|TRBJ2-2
ASSVGGTPNTGELF
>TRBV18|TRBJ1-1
ASSARGQGNTEAF
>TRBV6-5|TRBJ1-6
ASSHNNSPLH
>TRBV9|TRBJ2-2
ASSTRGPDTGELF
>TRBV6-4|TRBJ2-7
ASAASGGPSYEQY
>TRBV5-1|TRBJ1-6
ASSQITRNSPLH
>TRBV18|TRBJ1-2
ASSPPVSLESGYT
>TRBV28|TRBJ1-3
ASSFRGLSGNTIY
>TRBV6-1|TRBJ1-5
ASSDRGPPQPQH
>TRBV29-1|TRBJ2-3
SARGLAGGSDTQY
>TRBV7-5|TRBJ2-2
ARSLRTSGRNTGELF
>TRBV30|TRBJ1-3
AWSVGGTGNTIY
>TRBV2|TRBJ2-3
ASSVSGTSGRITSTDTQY
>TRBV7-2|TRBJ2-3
ASRVGTDTQY
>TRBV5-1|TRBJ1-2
ASSVTGGDYGYT
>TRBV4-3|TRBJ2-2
ASSGHWGLAGNTGELF
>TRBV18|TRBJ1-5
ASSPALQGGQPQH
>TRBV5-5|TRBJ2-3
ASSITGTASTDTQY
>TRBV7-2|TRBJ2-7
ASSYSRGPPSYEQY
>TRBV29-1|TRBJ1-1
SVDGTGGSAVPEAF
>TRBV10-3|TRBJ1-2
AISDSGASSYGYT
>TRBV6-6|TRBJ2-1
ASSPKGKTEQF
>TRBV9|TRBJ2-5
ASSLIGTSGIGRETQY
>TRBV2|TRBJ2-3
ASSEKATGLMGY
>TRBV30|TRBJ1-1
AWSGYTEAF
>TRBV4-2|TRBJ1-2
ASSQVPGANYGYT
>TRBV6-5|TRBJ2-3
ASSNLGGTDTQY
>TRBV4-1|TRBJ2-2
ASSQGSAGALNTGELF
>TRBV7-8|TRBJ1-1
ASSLAETGTWLVRRNTEAF
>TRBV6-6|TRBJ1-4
ASSYKSATNEKLF
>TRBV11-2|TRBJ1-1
ASSFNLGMNTEAF
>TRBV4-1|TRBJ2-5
ASSQVHPSGGHLGGETQY
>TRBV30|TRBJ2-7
AWTRGRSHEQY
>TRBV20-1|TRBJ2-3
SARGENTQY